This is a list of T cell receptor beta chains from one sample in a study of cytomegalovirus exposure and HLA in healthy donors. Assay: immunoSEQ multiplex PCR; the TCRdb copy retains only in-frame clones and omits some. The sample carries about 110,000 clones, more than 75% recorded once. Sample: PBMCs. The source is a woman in her twenties or thirties in good health and CMV-seropositive. The CDR3 runs from the conserved cysteine through the conserved F or W. The D gene is left open where the match is weak. Clone size is shown for a subset of rows, as once, few, many or a class of expanded clone.

clone_size	d_call	v_call	j_call	cdr3_aa	cdr3_nt
.	.	TRBV7-2	TRBJ2-1	CASSQGGGGLF	TGTGCCAGCAGCCAGGGCGGAGGAGGGCTCTTC
once	TRBD1	TRBV2	TRBJ1-1	CASSLDREDTEAFF	TGTGCCAGCAGCCTCGACAGGGAAGACACTGAAGCTTTCTTT
few	TRBD1	TRBV5-1	TRBJ1-5	CASSVGQGSQPQHF	TGCGCCAGCAGCGTCGGACAGGGAAGCCAGCCCCAGCATTTT
once	TRBD1	TRBV5-8	TRBJ2-1	CASSPGTDFYNEQFF	TGTGCCAGCAGCCCCGGGACAGATTTCTACAATGAGCAGTTCTTC
.	.	TRBV5-6	TRBJ2-1	CASSSGGGHNEQFF	TGTGCCAGCAGCTCGGGGGGCGGCCACAATGAGCAGTTCTTC
.	TRBD1	TRBV6-1	TRBJ1-2	CASSDHRGNYGYTF	TGTGCCAGCAGTGACCACAGGGGGAACTATGGCTACACCTTC
.	.	TRBV2	TRBJ2-7	CASSESNYEQYF	TGTGCCAGCAGTGAATCCAACTACGAGCAGTACTTC
.	.	TRBV5-4	TRBJ2-3	CASSSRKRRGLTSTDTQYF	TGTGCCAGCAGCAGTCGGAAAAGGAGGGGACTTACTAGCACAGATACGCAGTATTTT
.	.	TRBV5-8	TRBJ2-5	CASSLGRAQYF	TGTGCCAGCAGCTTGGGGAGGGCCCAGTACTTC
.	.	TRBV28	TRBJ2-7	CASNKPVDSEQYF	TGTGCCAGCAACAAACCCGTGGACTCCGAGCAGTACTTC
once	.	TRBV7-9	TRBJ1-2	CASSLLTQTYGYTF	TGTGCCAGCAGCCTCCTTACACAGACCTATGGCTACACCTTC
.	TRBD1	TRBV5-4	TRBJ1-2	CASSHSRQGTSNNYGYTF	TGTGCCAGCAGCCACTCCCGACAGGGGACTTCTAATAACTATGGCTACACCTTC
.	TRBD2	TRBV7-9	TRBJ2-1	CASSGQREGRGYEQFF	TGTGCCAGCAGCGGTCAGCGGGAGGGCCGGGGCTATGAGCAGTTCTTC
.	.	TRBV19	TRBJ2-7	CASSLRDIGSYEQYF	TGTGCCAGTAGTCTCCGGGACATCGGCTCCTACGAGCAGTACTTC
.	TRBD2	TRBV6-1	TRBJ2-7	CATPSREDSYEQYF	TGTGCCACCCCTTCGCGGGAGGATTCCTACGAGCAGTACTTC
few	TRBD1	TRBV30	TRBJ2-5	CAWSIPPDRGETQYF	TGTGCCTGGAGTATACCCCCAGACAGGGGAGAGACCCAGTACTTC
.	.	TRBV28	TRBJ2-5	CATGTQYF	TGTGCCACCGGGACCCAGTACTTC
.	TRBD2	TRBV15	TRBJ2-1	CATRPPSGTSGGLYNEQFF	TGTGCCACCAGACCACCGTCCGGGACTAGCGGGGGTCTTTACAATGAGCAGTTCTTC
.	TRBD1	TRBV19	TRBJ2-7	CASSRTGTREQYF	TGTGCCAGTAGTAGGACAGGCACGCGCGAGCAGTACTTC
.	TRBD2	TRBV7-2	TRBJ2-3	CASSLERGTQYF	TGTGCCAGCAGCCTCGAGCGGGGAACGCAGTATTTT
once	.	TRBV2	TRBJ2-1	CASSERRYNEQFF	TGTGCCAGCAGTGAGAGGCGGTACAATGAGCAGTTCTTC
.	.	TRBV27	TRBJ1-1	CASSGITGKGTEAFF	TGTGCCAGCAGCGGGATCACCGGGAAGGGCACTGAAGCTTTCTTT
.	TRBD2	TRBV5-4	TRBJ2-4	CASSLEVAGGPRNIQYF	TGTGCCAGCAGCTTGGAGGTAGCGGGAGGGCCGCGAAACATTCAGTACTTC
.	TRBD1	TRBV5-1	TRBJ1-1	CASSSTGAMGPTEAFF	TGCGCCAGCAGTTCGACAGGGGCAATGGGACCCACTGAAGCTTTCTTT